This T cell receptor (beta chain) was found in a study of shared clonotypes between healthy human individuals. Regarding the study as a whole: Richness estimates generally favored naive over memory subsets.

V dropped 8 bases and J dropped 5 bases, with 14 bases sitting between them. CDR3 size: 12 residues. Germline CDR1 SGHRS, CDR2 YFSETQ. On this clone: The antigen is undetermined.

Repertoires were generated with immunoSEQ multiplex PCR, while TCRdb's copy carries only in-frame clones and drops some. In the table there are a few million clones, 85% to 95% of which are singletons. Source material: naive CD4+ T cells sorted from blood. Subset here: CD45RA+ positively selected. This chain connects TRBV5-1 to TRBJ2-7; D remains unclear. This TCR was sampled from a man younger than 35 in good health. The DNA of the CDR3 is TGCGCCAGTAATGACGGAAGGAACGAGCAGTACTTC. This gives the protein CASNDGRNEQYF.